The rows below give T cell receptor beta chains drawn from one sample of a study of blood T cell repertoires in COVID-19. Profiled with immunoSEQ multiplex PCR; TCRdb holds only in-frame clones, not every one. The sample lists fewer than 90,000 clones; 72% were seen once. Material for sequencing was peripheral blood. The receptors were gathered from an elderly woman with acute or convalescent COVID-19. Each CDR3 is given with its conserved first and last residue. D genes are given only for firm matches. Size values are once, few and many counts, or a class for expanded clones, and some rows have none.

cdr3_length: 14
d_call: NA
j_call: TRBJ1-1
v_call: TRBV6-5
clone_size: NA
cdr3_nt: TGTGCCAGCAGTTACTCGAAGGCAGGTCCTGAAGCTTTCTTT
cdr3_aa: CASSYSKAGPEAFF

cdr3_length: 17
d_call: NA
j_call: TRBJ2-2
v_call: TRBV18
clone_size: NA
cdr3_nt: TGTGCCAGCTCCCCCCTGGGGGGGCGGCCTGACACCGGGGAGCTGTTTTTT
cdr3_aa: CASSPLGGRPDTGELFF

cdr3_length: 13
d_call: NA
j_call: TRBJ1-1
v_call: TRBV7-2
clone_size: NA
cdr3_nt: TGTGCCAGCAGTTTTACAGTGAACACTGAAGCTTTCTTT
cdr3_aa: CASSFTVNTEAFF

cdr3_length: 13
d_call: NA
j_call: TRBJ1-2
v_call: TRBV5-8
clone_size: NA
cdr3_nt: TGTGCCAGCGCGAGGGATAGGTTCTATGGCTACACCTTC
cdr3_aa: CASARDRFYGYTF

cdr3_length: 13
d_call: NA
j_call: TRBJ2-7
v_call: TRBV7-3
clone_size: NA
cdr3_nt: TGTGCCAGCAGCCGACAGTGGGGCTACGAGCAGTACTTC
cdr3_aa: CASSRQWGYEQYF

cdr3_length: 15
d_call: NA
j_call: TRBJ1-1
v_call: TRBV11-2
clone_size: few
cdr3_nt: TGTGCCAGCAGCCACCCCCAAGGAGCGAACACTGAAGCTTTCTTT
cdr3_aa: CASSHPQGANTEAFF

cdr3_length: 17
d_call: TRBD1
j_call: TRBJ1-1
v_call: TRBV4-3
clone_size: many
cdr3_nt: TGCGCCAGCAGCCAGGGACAGGGTCGGGAGTTGTACACTGAAGCTTTCTTT
cdr3_aa: CASSQGQGRELYTEAFF

cdr3_length: 18
d_call: TRBD1
j_call: TRBJ1-2
v_call: TRBV4-1
clone_size: NA
cdr3_nt: TGCGCCAGCAGCCAAGAGGTGGAGGGGGCGACCTTAGGCGGTGGCTACACCTTC
cdr3_aa: CASSQEVEGATLGGGYTF

cdr3_length: 18
d_call: TRBD2
j_call: TRBJ2-1
v_call: TRBV11-2
clone_size: NA
cdr3_nt: TGTGCCAGCAGCTTAAGGACGGGGGGGCCTCCCTCCTACAATGAGCAGTTCTTC
cdr3_aa: CASSLRTGGPPSYNEQFF

cdr3_length: 14
d_call: NA
j_call: TRBJ1-1
v_call: TRBV5-1
clone_size: NA
cdr3_nt: TGCGCCAGCAGCGGCACCCCACGGAACACTGAAGCTTTCTTT
cdr3_aa: CASSGTPRNTEAFF

cdr3_length: 15
d_call: NA
j_call: TRBJ2-1
v_call: TRBV4-3
clone_size: NA
cdr3_nt: TGCGCCAGCAGCCAAGTTGTTAGGGGTTGGGATGAGCAGTTCTTC
cdr3_aa: CASSQVVRGWDEQFF

cdr3_length: 14
d_call: NA
j_call: TRBJ2-7
v_call: TRBV19
clone_size: few
cdr3_nt: TGTGCCAGTAGTATAGATCTAGAGGGTCGCGAGCAGTACTTC
cdr3_aa: CASSIDLEGREQYF

cdr3_length: 17
d_call: TRBD2
j_call: TRBJ2-5
v_call: TRBV19
clone_size: NA
cdr3_nt: TGTGCCAGTAGTCCCGGGACTAGCGGGGGGGGCCAAGAGACCCAGTACTTC
cdr3_aa: CASSPGTSGGGQETQYF

cdr3_length: 14
d_call: TRBD1
j_call: TRBJ2-3
v_call: TRBV7-8
clone_size: few
cdr3_nt: TGTGCCAGCAGCTTACTACAGGGGAGAGATACGCAGTATTTT
cdr3_aa: CASSLLQGRDTQYF

cdr3_length: 14
d_call: NA
j_call: TRBJ2-1
v_call: TRBV7-3
clone_size: NA
cdr3_nt: TGTGCCAGCAGCTTAAACCCAGGGGTTGGTGAGCAGTTCTTC
cdr3_aa: CASSLNPGVGEQFF

cdr3_length: 13
d_call: NA
j_call: TRBJ1-1
v_call: TRBV30
clone_size: NA
cdr3_nt: TGTGCCTTCAACGCCCAGATGAACACTGAAGCTTTCTTT
cdr3_aa: CAFNAQMNTEAFF

cdr3_length: 17
d_call: TRBD2
j_call: TRBJ2-5
v_call: TRBV25-1
clone_size: NA
cdr3_nt: TGTGCCAGCAGTGAATTATTTCCGGGGGGTGGGCTAGAGACCCAGTACTTC
cdr3_aa: CASSELFPGGGLETQYF

cdr3_length: 14
d_call: NA
j_call: TRBJ2-1
v_call: TRBV4-3
clone_size: NA
cdr3_nt: TGCGCCAGCAGCCACCCAGGGGCAAGCAATGAGCAGTTCTTC
cdr3_aa: CASSHPGASNEQFF

cdr3_length: 14
d_call: NA
j_call: TRBJ1-2
v_call: TRBV5-4
clone_size: few
cdr3_nt: TGTGCCAGCCTATTAGATGTAAGTCGGGATGGCTACACCTTC
cdr3_aa: CASLLDVSRDGYTF

cdr3_length: 12
d_call: NA
j_call: TRBJ1-1
v_call: TRBV2
clone_size: NA
cdr3_nt: TGTGCCAGCAGTTTCATGAACACTGAAGCTTTCTTT
cdr3_aa: CASSFMNTEAFF

cdr3_length: 14
d_call: TRBD2
j_call: TRBJ2-3
v_call: TRBV3-1/TRBV3-2
clone_size: NA
cdr3_nt: TGTGCCAGCAGCCCGCGGGGGGGCACAGATACGCAGTATTTT
cdr3_aa: CASSPRGGTDTQYF

cdr3_length: 13
d_call: TRBD1
j_call: TRBJ1-2
v_call: TRBV7-8
clone_size: NA
cdr3_nt: TGTGCCAGCAGCTGGGACAGGGAAAGCGGCTACACCTTC
cdr3_aa: CASSWDRESGYTF

cdr3_length: 12
d_call: NA
j_call: TRBJ1-4
v_call: TRBV6-1
clone_size: NA
cdr3_nt: TGTGCCAGCAGCTTAGGACAGTTTGAACTGTTTTTT
cdr3_aa: CASSLGQFELFF

cdr3_length: 15
d_call: NA
j_call: TRBJ2-7
v_call: TRBV6-2/TRBV6-3
clone_size: NA
cdr3_nt: TGTGCCAGCAGTCTAGGCGACAGTTCCTCCTACGAGCAGTACTTC
cdr3_aa: CASSLGDSSSYEQYF

cdr3_length: 14
d_call: NA
j_call: TRBJ1-2
v_call: TRBV9
clone_size: once
cdr3_nt: TGTGCCAGCAGCGTAGACGGGGGTTTGGGTGGCTACACCTTC
cdr3_aa: CASSVDGGLGGYTF

cdr3_length: 13
d_call: NA
j_call: TRBJ1-5
v_call: TRBV7-2
clone_size: NA
cdr3_nt: TGTGCCAGCAGCTTAGCACGCGATCAGCCCCAGCATTTT
cdr3_aa: CASSLARDQPQHF

cdr3_length: 16
d_call: TRBD1
j_call: TRBJ1-6
v_call: TRBV9
clone_size: once
cdr3_nt: TGTGCCAGCAGCGCCACAGGGGGCCAGGGTAATTCACCCCTCCACTTT
cdr3_aa: CASSATGGQGNSPLHF

cdr3_length: 15
d_call: TRBD1
j_call: TRBJ2-7
v_call: TRBV7-8
clone_size: NA
cdr3_nt: TGTGCCAGCAGCCGAGACAGGGGGGGAACCTACGAGCAGTACTTC
cdr3_aa: CASSRDRGGTYEQYF

cdr3_length: 15
d_call: NA
j_call: TRBJ1-1
v_call: TRBV6-2/TRBV6-3
clone_size: NA
cdr3_nt: TGTGCCAGCAGCTCTTACTCCCCGGGGATTGTTGAAGCTTTCTTT
cdr3_aa: CASSSYSPGIVEAFF

cdr3_length: 14
d_call: TRBD1
j_call: TRBJ2-7
v_call: TRBV5-1
clone_size: NA
cdr3_nt: TGCGCCAGCAGCCTAGGACAGGGAGAATACGAGCAGTACTTC
cdr3_aa: CASSLGQGEYEQYF

cdr3_length: 15
d_call: TRBD1
j_call: TRBJ1-1
v_call: TRBV6-5
clone_size: once
cdr3_nt: TGTGCCAGCAGCCGTCCGACAGGGAGTCTCACTGAAGCTTTCTTT
cdr3_aa: CASSRPTGSLTEAFF

cdr3_length: 14
d_call: TRBD1
j_call: TRBJ1-4
v_call: TRBV19
clone_size: NA
cdr3_nt: TGTGCCAGTAGGTCGACAGGGGGGGATGAAAAACTGTTTTTT
cdr3_aa: CASRSTGGDEKLFF

cdr3_length: 13
d_call: NA
j_call: TRBJ1-2
v_call: TRBV28
clone_size: NA
cdr3_nt: TGTGCCAGCAGTTTCCTTGGAGGCTATGGCTACACCTTC
cdr3_aa: CASSFLGGYGYTF

cdr3_length: 13
d_call: TRBD1
j_call: TRBJ1-2
v_call: TRBV19
clone_size: few
cdr3_nt: TGTGCCAGCGCCTCACAGGGGCACTATGGCTACACCTTC
cdr3_aa: CASASQGHYGYTF

cdr3_length: 13
d_call: NA
j_call: TRBJ1-5
v_call: TRBV2
clone_size: NA
cdr3_nt: TGTGCCAGCAGGACAGGTGGCAATCAGCCCCAGCATTTT
cdr3_aa: CASRTGGNQPQHF

cdr3_length: 15
d_call: NA
j_call: TRBJ2-2
v_call: TRBV18
clone_size: NA
cdr3_nt: TGTGCCAGCTCACCGACGGGGGGCTACACCGGGGAGCTGTTTTTT
cdr3_aa: CASSPTGGYTGELFF

cdr3_length: 16
d_call: NA
j_call: TRBJ1-2
v_call: TRBV24-1
clone_size: NA
cdr3_nt: TGTGCCACCAGCGCCCCTCCCGAGGCAAACTCCTATGGCTACACCTTC
cdr3_aa: CATSAPPEANSYGYTF